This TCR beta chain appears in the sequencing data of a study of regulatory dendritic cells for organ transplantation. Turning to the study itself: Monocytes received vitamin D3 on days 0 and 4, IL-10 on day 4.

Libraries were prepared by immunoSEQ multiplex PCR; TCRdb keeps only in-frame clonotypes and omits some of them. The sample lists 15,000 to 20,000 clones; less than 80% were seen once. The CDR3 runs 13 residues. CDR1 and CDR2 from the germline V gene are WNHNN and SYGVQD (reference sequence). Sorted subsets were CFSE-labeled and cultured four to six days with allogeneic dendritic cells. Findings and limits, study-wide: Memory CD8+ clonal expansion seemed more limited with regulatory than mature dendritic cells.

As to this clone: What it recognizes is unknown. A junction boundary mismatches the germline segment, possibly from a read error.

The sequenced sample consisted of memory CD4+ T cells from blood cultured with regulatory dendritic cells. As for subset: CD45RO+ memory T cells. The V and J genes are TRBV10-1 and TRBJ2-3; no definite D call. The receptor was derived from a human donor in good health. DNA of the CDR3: TGCGCCAGCAGCGAGTTAGGCGCAGATACGCAGTATTTT. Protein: CASSELGADTQYF.